A selection of T cell receptor beta chains follows, all from one sample in a study of CD8 T cells in Susac syndrome. TCRdb re-derived calls from the immunoSEQ multiplex PCR reads in MiXCR, one entry per CDR3 protein. The sample lists a few hundred thousand distinct CDR3 sequences; about nine tenths were seen once. The sequenced material came from CD8+ T cells from PBMCs. These receptors originate from a human donor with multiple sclerosis. Each CDR3 is given with its conserved first and last residue. Each record gives: V gene, clone size, D gene, J gene, CDR3 protein, CDR3 DNA. D genes are given only for firm matches. Size tells how often a clone was seen (once, few, many) or the class of an expanded clone, and some rows leave it out.

V gene: TRBV5-4
clone size: .
D gene: .
J gene: TRBJ2-2
CDR3 protein: CASTGDAGELFF
CDR3 DNA: TGTGCCAGCACAGGGGACGCCGGGGAGCTGTTTTTT

V gene: TRBV5-6
clone size: .
D gene: TRBD2
J gene: TRBJ2-1
CDR3 protein: CASSWREGQQFF
CDR3 DNA: TGTGCCAGCAGCTGGAGGGAGGGACAGCAGTTCTTC

V gene: TRBV11-2
clone size: .
D gene: .
J gene: TRBJ1-1
CDR3 protein: CASSGRVISEAFF
CDR3 DNA: TGTGCCAGCAGCGGCAGGGTGATCTCTGAAGCTTTCTTT

V gene: TRBV4-2
clone size: .
D gene: .
J gene: TRBJ2-2
CDR3 protein: CASSQEDANTGELFF
CDR3 DNA: TGTGCCAGCAGCCAGGAAGACGCGAACACCGGGGAGCTGTTTTTT

V gene: TRBV19
clone size: few
D gene: TRBD2
J gene: TRBJ2-1
CDR3 protein: CASRTRTSGRDEQFF
CDR3 DNA: TGTGCCAGTAGGACTCGGACTAGCGGGAGAGATGAGCAGTTCTTC

V gene: TRBV20-1
clone size: once
D gene: TRBD1
J gene: TRBJ1-1
CDR3 protein: CSARDQDRETEAFF
CDR3 DNA: TGCAGTGCTAGAGATCAGGACAGGGAAACTGAAGCTTTCTTT

V gene: TRBV2
clone size: .
D gene: TRBD1
J gene: TRBJ2-7
CDR3 protein: CASRRQGYEQYF
CDR3 DNA: TGTGCCAGCAGGAGACAGGGTTACGAGCAGTACTTC

V gene: TRBV2
clone size: .
D gene: .
J gene: TRBJ2-1
CDR3 protein: CASRGGNNEQFF
CDR3 DNA: TGTGCCAGCAGGGGCGGGAACAATGAGCAGTTCTTC

V gene: TRBV27
clone size: .
D gene: TRBD2
J gene: TRBJ2-1
CDR3 protein: CASSSHHPGLPPGNEQFF
CDR3 DNA: TGTGCCAGCAGTTCCCACCATCCGGGACTACCTCCTGGCAATGAGCAGTTCTTC

V gene: TRBV5-1
clone size: .
D gene: .
J gene: TRBJ2-3
CDR3 protein: CASSLGGQGYTDTQYF
CDR3 DNA: TGCGCCAGCAGCTTGGGGGGCCAGGGCTACACAGATACGCAGTATTTT

V gene: TRBV6-4
clone size: .
D gene: .
J gene: TRBJ2-3
CDR3 protein: CASSDSGEATDTQYF
CDR3 DNA: TGTGCCAGCAGTGACTCGGGGGAGGCCACAGATACGCAGTATTTT

V gene: TRBV20-1
clone size: .
D gene: .
J gene: TRBJ2-4
CDR3 protein: CSARDGVGDANGPGDIQYF
CDR3 DNA: TGCAGTGCTAGAGATGGGGTTGGGGACGCCAATGGGCCAGGGGACATTCAGTACTTC

V gene: TRBV6-5
clone size: .
D gene: TRBD1
J gene: TRBJ1-4
CDR3 protein: CASSLTGGTEKLFF
CDR3 DNA: TGTGCCAGCAGTCTGACAGGGGGGACCGAAAAACTGTTTTTT

V gene: TRBV29-1
clone size: .
D gene: .
J gene: TRBJ2-1
CDR3 protein: CSVDPGPGNEQFF
CDR3 DNA: TGCAGCGTTGACCCGGGACCTGGGAATGAGCAGTTCTTC

V gene: TRBV18
clone size: .
D gene: .
J gene: TRBJ1-4
CDR3 protein: CASSYKDRDEKLFF
CDR3 DNA: TGTGCCAGCTCCTATAAGGACAGAGATGAAAAACTGTTTTTT

V gene: TRBV12-3/TRBV12-4
clone size: once
D gene: .
J gene: TRBJ2-3
CDR3 protein: CASSLGFQGDTQYF
CDR3 DNA: TGTGCCAGCAGTTTAGGGTTTCAGGGGGATACGCAGTATTTT

V gene: TRBV27
clone size: .
D gene: .
J gene: TRBJ2-6
CDR3 protein: CASSPSIGANVLTF
CDR3 DNA: TGTGCCAGCAGTCCGTCAATTGGGGCCAACGTCCTGACTTTC

V gene: TRBV20-1
clone size: .
D gene: .
J gene: TRBJ1-3
CDR3 protein: CSAIAGLSGNTIYF
CDR3 DNA: TGCAGTGCTATAGCGGGGTTGTCAGGAAACACCATATATTTT

V gene: TRBV6-5
clone size: .
D gene: .
J gene: TRBJ2-2
CDR3 protein: CASSSLRDITGELFF
CDR3 DNA: TGTGCCAGCAGTTCCCTCCGGGACATCACCGGGGAGCTGTTTTTT

V gene: TRBV20-1
clone size: .
D gene: TRBD1
J gene: TRBJ2-4
CDR3 protein: CSASPTGGMVAKNIQYF
CDR3 DNA: TGCAGTGCTAGCCCGACAGGGGGCATGGTGGCCAAAAACATTCAGTACTTC

V gene: TRBV28
clone size: few
D gene: .
J gene: TRBJ1-1
CDR3 protein: CASSFRTNTEAFF
CDR3 DNA: TGTGCCAGCAGTTTCCGAACGAACACTGAAGCTTTCTTT

V gene: TRBV2
clone size: .
D gene: .
J gene: TRBJ1-6
CDR3 protein: CASSVGQGRPLHF
CDR3 DNA: TGTGCCAGCAGTGTAGGGCAGGGTCGACCCCTCCACTTT

V gene: TRBV9
clone size: .
D gene: .
J gene: TRBJ1-4
CDR3 protein: CASSVREGREKLFF
CDR3 DNA: TGTGCCAGCAGCGTACGGGAGGGAAGAGAAAAACTGTTTTTT

V gene: TRBV7-9
clone size: .
D gene: .
J gene: TRBJ2-3
CDR3 protein: CASSLSITDTQYF
CDR3 DNA: TGTGCCAGCAGCTTAAGTATCACAGATACGCAGTATTTT

V gene: TRBV2
clone size: few
D gene: .
J gene: TRBJ1-6
CDR3 protein: CASGGSPLHF
CDR3 DNA: TGTGCCAGTGGTGGGTCACCCCTCCACTTT

V gene: TRBV11-2
clone size: few
D gene: .
J gene: TRBJ2-2
CDR3 protein: CASSPRQVAGELFF
CDR3 DNA: TGTGCCAGCAGCCCCCGGCAGGTCGCCGGGGAGCTGTTTTTT

V gene: TRBV6-5
clone size: once
D gene: TRBD2
J gene: TRBJ2-1
CDR3 protein: CASSYYLAGRSYNEQFF
CDR3 DNA: TGTGCCAGCAGTTACTATCTAGCGGGAAGGTCCTACAATGAGCAGTTCTTC

V gene: TRBV13
clone size: once
D gene: .
J gene: TRBJ2-7
CDR3 protein: CASSFGTELIYEQYF
CDR3 DNA: TGTGCCAGCAGCTTTGGGACTGAGCTAATCTACGAGCAGTACTTC

V gene: TRBV7-2
clone size: .
D gene: .
J gene: TRBJ2-7
CDR3 protein: CASSLGGGGEQYF
CDR3 DNA: TGTGCCAGCAGCTTAGGGGGGGGCGGTGAGCAGTACTTC

V gene: TRBV9
clone size: .
D gene: .
J gene: TRBJ2-3
CDR3 protein: CASSGRGKSEITDTQYF
CDR3 DNA: TGTGCCAGCAGCGGTAGGGGGAAGAGCGAAATAACAGATACGCAGTATTTT